This TCR beta chain is from a study of metastatic and nonmetastatic thyroid tumors. Study at large: The comparison covered peripheral blood and tumor or nodule tissue in malignant and benign thyroid patients.

Each patient came to thyroid surgery without any prior treatment (of any kind). This clone occurred a few times. The antigen is undetermined. In the authors' methods: In papillary thyroid cancer, a distant-metastasis classifier was built using CDR3 differences across clinicopathological groups. TCRdb re-called the PCR reads with MiXCR. TCRdb's processing, not the authors', yielded these V and J calls. The table shows roughly 64,000 clones, with about 3.8% occurring only once. Study-wide points: Significantly greater TCR beta diversity was reportedly found in malignant thyroid tumors than in benign nodules (in blood and tumor).

V lost 2 bases, J lost 2 bases, and 6 bases lay in between. This CDR3 is 13 amino acids long. Germline CDR1 reads KGHDR; CDR2 reads SFDVKD. Sequencing input: blood. This TCR was sampled from a female donor with papillary thyroid cancer or a benign thyroid nodule (not recorded which). Some clones in this sample may be carry-over from other donors' samples. This sequence joins TRBV24-1 and TRBJ2-7; D is perhaps TRBD2 (5 bases). DNA for the CDR3: TGTGCCACCAGTGATTCCGGGGCCTACGAGCAGTACTTC. It translates to CATSDSGAYEQYF.